One sample yielded the 29 T cell receptor beta chains listed below, sequenced in a study of graft-versus-host responses after intestinal transplantation. Clones were sequenced by immunoSEQ multiplex PCR, and TCRdb holds only the in-frame ones, with some missing. The sample has 77,000 or so clones, just under 95% seen once. These receptors are not linked to any known antigen. Material: unstimulated CD8+ T cells sorted from spleen or lymph node cells, obtained before intestinal transplant. These receptors came from a human donor who received an intestinal transplant.

The chain recombines TRBV10-2 with TRBJ1-1; no definite D call. Germline V gene sequence: CDR1 WSHSY, CDR2 SAAADI. V shed 6 bases and J shed 2 bases, with 19 bases lying between them. The length of the CDR3 is 16 residues. CDR3 sequence (DNA): TGCGCCAGCAGCTCCGGGGAAGGGATATTAAACACTGAAGCTTTCTTT. Its translation is CASSSGEGILNTEAFF.

In this sample, this clone turned up once. The chain employs TRBV7-6 and TRBJ1-2, with 9 bases matching TRBD1. Per the germline V gene, CDR1 is SGHVS and CDR2 is FNYEAQ. The CDR3 sequence is 16 residues long. Trimming took 5 bases from V and 3 from J; bases not matched to a gene: 10. The CDR3 DNA is TGTGCCAGCAGCCCTTCACGGGACAGGGAGGACTATGGCTACACCTTC. Its translation: CASSPSRDREDYGYTF. The complete variable domain, with remaining parts taken from reference TRBV7-6 and TRBJ1-2, reads GAGVSQSPRYKVTKRGQDVALRCDPISGHVSLYWYRQALGQGPEFLTYFNYEAQQDKSGLPNDRFSAERPEGSISTLTIQRTEQRDSAMYRCASSPSRDREDYGYTFGSGTRLTVV.

The chain combines TRBV5-1 with TRBJ2-7; 7 bases are a match to TRBD2. V shed 1 base, J shed 3 bases, and the junction held 16 bases outside the gene matches. This CDR3 is built from 18 residues. CDR1 and CDR2 from the germline V gene are SGHRS and YFSETQ. The CDR3 spells CASSLSPEFGTTLYEQYF. The CDR3 DNA is TGCGCCAGCAGCTTGAGTCCTGAATTCGGGACTACGCTCTACGAGCAGTACTTC.

DNA of the CDR3: TGCGCCAGCAGCCTTGAAGGGGGCCCCGAGCAGTTCTTC. Translating it yields CASSLEGGPEQFF. The rearrangement links TRBV4-1 to TRBJ2-1; TRBD1 aligns across 7 bases. The CDR3 is 13 amino acids. J was trimmed by 10 bases and V by 4 bases; bases with no gene match: 7. Germline lookup yields CDR1 MGHRA and CDR2 YSYEKL.

This sequence joins TRBV6-6 and TRBJ2-2, with D perhaps TRBD2 (5 bases). Trimming pared 2 bases from V and 5 bases from J, leaving 12 bases between. CDR1 and CDR2 from the germline V gene are MNHNY and SVGAGI (reference sequence). This CDR3 is built from 15 residues. The CDR3 DNA reads TGTGCCAGCAGTTACGTAGCAACGGGGACCGGGGAGCTGTTTTTT. Its protein product is CASSYVATGTGELFF.

The rearrangement uses TRBV27 and TRBJ2-3, with 7 bases that match TRBD2. Unmatched junction bases numbered 7, after V lost 2 bases and J lost 2 bases. The CDR3 spans 16 residues. Per germline, CDR1 MNHEY and CDR2 SMNVEV (reference sequence). CDR3 protein: CASSLSVGLVTDTQYF. CDR3 DNA sequence: TGTGCCAGCAGTTTAAGTGTCGGACTAGTCACAGATACGCAGTATTTT.

The chain is built from TRBV7-2 and TRBJ1-1; D is possibly TRBD1 (5 bases). Germline V CDR1 and CDR2: SGHTA, FQGNSA. This CDR3 contains 13 residues. V shed 5 bases and J shed 4 bases, with 11 bases lying between them. The CDR3 DNA reads as TGTGCCAGCAGCGGGGCTGGGGGCACTGAAGCTTTCTTT. Encoded protein: CASSGAGGTEAFF.

This chain connects TRBV29-1 to TRBJ1-1; possible D gene TRBD1, 5 bases. Germline V gives CDR1 SQVTM, CDR2 ANQGSEA. There are 17 residues in the CDR3. The V end was cut by 4 bases, the J end by 4 bases, with 25 bases between. DNA of the CDR3: TGCAGCGTTGGGCCCAGGCAGGGTGCCGCGATGAGCACTGAAGCTTTCTTT. It yields the protein CSVGPRQGAAMSTEAFF.

The chain carries TRBV28 and TRBJ1-5, with 9 bases lining up with TRBD1. The CDR3 runs to 14 residues. Trimming at V came to 3 bases and at J to 7 bases, leaving 4 bases not matched to a gene. CDR1 is MDHEN, CDR2 SYDVKM, per germline. In DNA form, the CDR3 reads TGTGCCAGCAGTTTTTGGGACAGGGACCAGCCCCAGCATTTT. As protein: CASSFWDRDQPQHF.

The chain recombines TRBV5-1 with TRBJ2-7; D is perhaps TRBD1 or TRBD2 (5 bases each). Germline V lookup: CDR1 SGHRS, CDR2 YFSETQ. CDR3 length: 12 amino acids. The V end lost 6 bases, the J end lost 6 bases, and 13 bases lay between the germline ends. The CDR3 nucleotides are TGCGCCAGCATCCAACCCGGGGCCGAGCAGTACTTC. Translated: CASIQPGAEQYF.

In this sample, this clone turned up once. CDR3 region: CASTPLAASQETQYF. CDR3 nucleotide sequence: TGTGCCAGCACCCCGTTAGCGGCCTCCCAAGAGACCCAGTACTTC. This chain links TRBV7-9 with TRBJ2-5, with a tentative D call TRBD2 (6 bases). Looked up from germline, CDR1 is SEHNR and CDR2 is FQNEAQ (reference sequence). Trimming removed 7 bases at V and 1 base at J, with 16 bases between. The length of the CDR3 is 15 residues.

The chain carries TRBV4-2 and TRBJ1-4; unclear D gene. The CDR3 loop spans 14 amino acids. V dropped 0 bases and J dropped 0 bases, with 2 bases sitting between them. CDR1 and CDR2 (germline): LGHNA, YNFKEQ. This CDR3 is CASSQDPTNEKLFF. In nucleotides, the CDR3 is TGTGCCAGCAGCCAAGATCCAACTAATGAAAAACTGTTTTTT.

J is TRBJ2-7 and V is TRBV7-9; D remains ambiguous. Trimming left V 5 bases short and J 2 bases short, with 13 bases between. The CDR3 runs 14 residues. Germline CDR1 is SEHNR and CDR2 is FQNEAQ (reference sequence). CDR3 in DNA: TGTGCCAGCAGCCCCCCCGAAGGCCCCTACGAGCAGTACTTC. Its translation is CASSPPEGPYEQYF. Complete variable domain (other parts from reference TRBV7-9 and TRBJ2-7): DTGVSQNPRHKITKRGQNVTFRCDPISEHNRLYWYRQTLGQGPEFLTYFQNEAQLEKSRLLSDRFSAERPKGSFSTLEIQRTEQGDSAMYLCASSPPEGPYEQYFGPGTRLTVT.

The chain employs TRBV4-1 and TRBJ1-5; tentatively, D is TRBD1 (6 bases). The CDR3 covers 16 residues. CDR1 and CDR2 from the germline V gene are MGHRA and YSYEKL. Trimming took 0 bases from V and 6 from J, leaving 15 bases between them. Here the CDR3 DNA reads TGCGCCAGCAGCCAAGAGGCCTCAGGGGCGGGTCAGCCCCAGCATTTT. Amino acids: CASSQEASGAGQPQHF.

The V gene is TRBV2, the J gene TRBJ1-1; tentatively, D is TRBD1 (5 bases). The CDR3 runs 11 residues. Germline assignment: CDR1 SNHLY and CDR2 FYNNEI. Deletions cut 8 bases from V and 1 base from J, with 5 bases between. This CDR3 reads CASGTNTEAFF. The CDR3 nucleotides are TGTGCCAGCGGGACGAACACTGAAGCTTTCTTT.

This chain joins TRBV5-1 and TRBJ2-1; D unclear. V lost 2 bases and J 0 bases, leaving 6 bases between the germline ends. The CDR3 has 14 amino acids. CDR1 and CDR2 (germline): SGHRS, YFSETQ. CDR3 in DNA: TGCGCCAGCAGCTTTATAGGCTCCTACAATGAGCAGTTCTTC. Its translation is CASSFIGSYNEQFF.

This clone has a single count. The genes are TRBV19 and TRBJ2-3; D possibly corresponds to TRBD2 (5 bases). Trimming cost V 8 bases and J 4 bases, with 19 bases left between them. This CDR3 has 15 amino acids. The germline V gene has CDR1 LNHDA and CDR2 SQIVND (reference sequence). CDR3 region: CASRGSAGWADTQYF. The CDR3 DNA follows: TGTGCCAGTCGCGGGTCGGCGGGCTGGGCAGATACGCAGTATTTT.

V gene TRBV9 combines with J gene TRBJ1-5; no reliable D call. V lost 3 bases, J lost 0 bases, and 7 bases lay in between. The CDR3 loop spans 14 amino acids. The germline gives CDR1 SGDLS, CDR2 YYNGEE. This chain's CDR3 is CASSDANSNQPQHF. DNA of the CDR3: TGTGCCAGCAGCGATGCGAATAGCAATCAGCCCCAGCATTTT.

This clone has just one count. The chain recombines TRBV6-5 with TRBJ1-2; no clear D gene. Per germline, CDR1 MNHEY and CDR2 SVGAGI. The length of the CDR3 is 13 residues. The V gene lost 2 bases and the J gene lost 8 bases, with 12 bases spanning the gap. The CDR3 sequence: CASSYGEAKGYTF. CDR3 DNA: TGTGCCAGCAGTTACGGGGAGGCTAAAGGCTACACCTTC.

The gene calls are TRBV7-9 and TRBJ2-7, with D hard to call. The CDR3 runs 11 residues. CDR1 and CDR2 from the germline V gene are SEHNR and FQNEAQ (reference sequence). V lost 5 bases and J 7 bases, leaving 9 bases between the germline ends. The CDR3 spells CASSPLVEQYF. Here the CDR3 DNA reads TGTGCCAGCAGCCCATTAGTGGAGCAGTACTTC.

The chain joins TRBV5-1 to TRBJ2-5; 7 bases map to TRBD2. This CDR3 has 15 residues. CDR1 SGHRS and CDR2 YFSETQ come from the germline V gene. J lost 10 bases, V lost 0 bases, and 12 bases had no gene match. The DNA of the CDR3 is TGCGCCAGCAGCTTGGTTCGCGGGCTAACGGGGGGCCAGTACTTC. It codes for CASSLVRGLTGGQYF.

V usage is TRBV7-6 and J usage is TRBJ2-5; D is perhaps TRBD2 (6 bases). The V gene lost 3 bases and the J gene lost 1 base, with 9 bases spanning the gap. The CDR3 has 14 residues. CDR1 is SGHVS and CDR2 is FNYEAQ in the germline V gene. The CDR3 DNA follows: TGTGCCAGCAGCTTGCCTAGCGCCCAAGAGACCCAGTACTTC. Translated: CASSLPSAQETQYF.

V gene TRBV29-1 combines with J gene TRBJ2-7; the match to TRBD1 covers 9 bases. The trim removed 5 bases at V and 3 bases at J, leaving 14 bases unmatched. The CDR3 is made up of 16 amino acids. Germline CDR1 is SQVTM and CDR2 is ANQGSEA. The CDR3 sequence: CSVLGGGTGKDYEQYF. The CDR3 DNA is TGCAGCGTTTTAGGAGGGGGGACAGGGAAGGACTACGAGCAGTACTTC.

The chain uses TRBV28 and TRBJ2-3; 11 nucleotides agree with TRBD2. The ends lost 6 bases at V and 2 bases at J; junction bases unmatched: 16. Germline CDR1 MDHEN, CDR2 SYDVKM. The CDR3 has 19 residues. CDR3 in amino acids: CASSSLGTSGSQNTDTQYF. The CDR3 DNA is TGTGCCAGCAGCTCCTTAGGGACTAGCGGCAGCCAAAACACAGATACGCAGTATTTT.

The chain links TRBV5-8 to TRBJ1-1, with D perhaps TRBD1 (5 bases). The germline CDR1 and CDR2 sequences are SGHTS and YDEGEE. This CDR3 contains 13 residues. Trimming removed 0 bases from V and 3 bases from J, with 6 bases in between. The CDR3 DNA follows: TGTGCCAGCAGCTTGGGAGGGGACACTGAAGCTTTCTTT. As protein: CASSLGGDTEAFF.

This clone came up once. This sequence joins TRBV11-3 and TRBJ2-3; possible D gene TRBD1, 6 bases. There are 14 residues in the CDR3. Trimming took off 4 bases at V and 3 bases at J, with 11 bases between the two ends. Germline assignment: CDR1 SGHNT and CDR2 YENEEA. The CDR3 spells CASSSQDSTDTQYF. The CDR3 DNA is TGTGCCAGCAGCTCCCAGGACAGTACAGATACGCAGTATTTT.

The gene calls are TRBV6-4 and TRBJ2-1; 15 positions agree with TRBD2. The CDR3 spans 19 residues. J lost 2 bases, V lost 5 bases, and 10 bases had no gene match. Germline V gene data show CDR1 as MRHNA and CDR2 as SNTAGT. The CDR3 spells CASSRTSGRAFGPYNEQFF. In DNA, the CDR3 is TGTGCCAGCAGTCGGACTAGCGGGAGGGCCTTCGGCCCCTACAATGAGCAGTTCTTC.

In DNA form, the CDR3 reads TGCGCCAGCAGCCGCACAGAGTCTCCCACTGGCTACACCTTC. This gives the protein CASSRTESPTGYTF. This rearrangement joins TRBV4-1 to TRBJ1-2; D is ambiguous. Germline values: CDR1 MGHRA, CDR2 YSYEKL. V shed 4 bases and J shed 7 bases, with 16 bases lying between them. This CDR3 contains 14 residues.

The rearrangement links TRBV6-4 to TRBJ2-3; TRBD1 matches 7 bases. The CDR3 spans 16 residues. The germline gives CDR1 MRHNA, CDR2 SNTAGT. V lost 3 bases, J lost 0 bases, and 6 bases stayed unmatched. DNA for the CDR3: TGTGCCAGCAGTGAAATCAGGGGGTCTAGCACAGATACGCAGTATTTT. It yields the protein CASSEIRGSSTDTQYF.